A single sample gave rise to the 17 T cell receptor beta chains below, sequenced in a study of blood T cell repertoires in COVID-19. Here immunoSEQ multiplex PCR was the method, and the copy in TCRdb shows in-frame clones only, minus some. The sample has about 300,000 clones, approximately 84% seen once. The material sequenced was PBMCs or T cells enriched from blood (not recorded which). The receptors were gathered from a man younger than 40 who had recovered from COVID-19.

The chain carries TRBV4-1 and TRBJ2-2, with 14 positions matching TRBD2. Germline V gives CDR1 MGHRA, CDR2 YSYEKL. This CDR3 comprises 17 residues. The ends lost 3 bases at V and 7 bases at J; junction bases unmatched: 7. The CDR3 spells CASSQATGLAGGGELFF. DNA for the CDR3: TGCGCCAGCAGCCAGGCGACCGGACTAGCGGGAGGCGGGGAGCTGTTTTTT.

The sample holds one count of this clone. The chain recombines TRBV2 with TRBJ2-7; 13 nucleotides match TRBD2. Looked up from germline, CDR1 is SNHLY and CDR2 is FYNNEI. V shed 6 bases and J 3 bases; nucleotides not matched to a gene: 5. CDR3 length equals 15 residues. DNA of the CDR3: TGTGCCAGCAGGGTTGGACTAGCGGGGGTCTACGAGCAGTACTTC. This codes for CASRVGLAGVYEQYF.

The chain joins TRBV19 to TRBJ1-1; no reliable D call. The germline V gene encodes CDR1 LNHDA and CDR2 SQIVND (reference sequence). The V end was cut by 7 bases, the J end by 0 bases, with 6 bases between. The CDR3 is made up of 12 amino acids. The DNA for the CDR3 is TGTGCCAGTATAGGAGTGAACACTGAAGCTTTCTTT. This sequence encodes CASIGVNTEAFF.

V gene TRBV19 combines with J gene TRBJ1-6, with a weak D call TRBD1 (6 bases). V lost 10 bases and J 7 bases, leaving 17 bases between the germline ends. CDR1 is LNHDA, CDR2 SQIVND, per germline (reference sequence). The CDR3 consists of 14 residues. CDR3 loop: CATRLDSVNSPLHF. The CDR3 DNA reads as TGTGCCACCCGACTGGACAGCGTAAATTCACCCCTCCACTTT. The entire variable domain, with the rest obtained from reference TRBV19 and TRBJ1-6, is as follows: DGGITQSPKYLFRKEGQNVTLSCEQNLNHDAMYWYRQDPGQGLRLIYYSQIVNDFQKGDIAEGYSVSREKKESFPLTVTSAQKNPTAFYLCATRLDSVNSPLHFGNGTRLTVT.

V and J are TRBV9 and TRBJ2-1, with 11 positions matching TRBD2. CDR1 SGDLS and CDR2 YYNGEE come from the germline V gene. After removal of 4 bases from V and 2 bases from J, the junction contained 11 bases not matched to a gene. The CDR3 spans 18 residues. The CDR3 region is CASSSRLAGGPPYNEQFF. CDR3 coding DNA: TGTGCCAGCAGCTCTCGATTAGCGGGGGGGCCCCCCTACAATGAGCAGTTCTTC.

V usage is TRBV15 and J usage is TRBJ1-2; no clear D gene. V was clipped by 4 bases and J by 5 bases, with 17 bases between them. The CDR3 spans 15 residues. CDR1 is LNHNV, CDR2 YYDKDF, per germline (reference sequence). The CDR3 loop reads CATSTGGRTGYGYTF. The CDR3 coding sequence is TGTGCCACCAGCACGGGAGGGAGGACGGGTTATGGCTACACCTTC.

This clone was seen a single time. The V call is TRBV28, the J call TRBJ2-2, with a tentative D call TRBD2 (7 bases). The CDR3 has 14 amino acids. From germline, CDR1 is MDHEN and CDR2 SYDVKM. The V end was cut by 5 bases, the J end by 4 bases, with 11 bases between. CDR3 bases: TGTGCCAGCAGTCGGGGGGCCGGCACCGGGGAGCTGTTTTTT. Translation: CASSRGAGTGELFF.

The gene calls are TRBV28 and TRBJ2-1; TRBD1 matches 8 bases. CDR3 length: 14 residues. Germline values: CDR1 MDHEN, CDR2 SYDVKM. J lost 7 bases, V lost 5 bases, and 7 bases had no gene match. CDR3 sequence reads: CASSMRTGRNEQFF. CDR3 nucleotides: TGTGCCAGCAGTATGAGGACAGGGCGGAATGAGCAGTTCTTC.

The rearrangement joins TRBV6-5 to TRBJ2-2; D gene uncertain. CDR1 MNHEY and CDR2 SVGAGI come from the germline V gene. Trimming took 7 bases from V and 2 from J, leaving 11 bases between them. The CDR3 has 14 amino acids. Here the CDR3 DNA reads TGTGCCAGCACCTCAAGCTTAAACACCGGGGAGCTGTTTTTT. This translates into CASTSSLNTGELFF.

V usage is TRBV19 and J usage is TRBJ1-1; D may be TRBD1 (6 bases). Germline V gives CDR1 LNHDA, CDR2 SQIVND (reference sequence). The CDR3 spans 15 residues. Trimming cost V 3 bases and J 3 bases, with 14 bases left between them. CDR3 bases: TGTGCCAGTAGTATCCTTGACAGGCCAGACACTGAAGCTTTCTTT. As protein: CASSILDRPDTEAFF. The full variable domain, completed using reference TRBV19 and TRBJ1-1, is DGGITQSPKYLFRKEGQNVTLSCEQNLNHDAMYWYRQDPGQGLRLIYYSQIVNDFQKGDIAEGYSVSREKKESFPLTVTSAQKNPTAFYLCASSILDRPDTEAFFGQGTRLTVV.

V and J are TRBV19 and TRBJ1-2; 7 bases line up with TRBD1. Germline CDR1 is LNHDA and CDR2 is SQIVND (reference sequence). The ends lost 5 bases at V and 8 bases at J; junction bases unmatched: 8. The CDR3 covers 13 residues. The CDR3 spells CASSATQGSGYTF. CDR3 in DNA: TGTGCCAGTAGTGCGACACAGGGGTCCGGCTACACCTTC.

The chain combines TRBV6-5 with TRBJ1-5; unclear D gene. CDR3 size: 15 residues. The V gene's germline CDR1 is MNHEY and CDR2 SVGAGI. Trimming removed 7 bases from V and 6 bases from J, with 19 bases in between. The CDR3 region has the DNA TGTGCCAGCACCCTGAAAACAGCGGGCCGTCAGCCCCAGCATTTT. It codes for CASTLKTAGRQPQHF.

This clone was found once. The rearrangement joins TRBV7-9 to TRBJ1-5; the D gene is possibly TRBD1 (6 bases). The CDR3 is 14 amino acids. Germline CDR1 and CDR2: SEHNR and FQNEAQ (reference sequence). Trimming took off 6 bases at V and 3 bases at J, with 12 bases between the two ends. CDR3: CASSSGQPNQPQHF. The DNA of the CDR3 is TGTGCCAGCAGTTCCGGACAGCCCAATCAGCCCCAGCATTTT.

This clone showed up just once. The chain links TRBV7-9 to TRBJ1-5, with 7 nucleotides matching TRBD1. This CDR3 is built from 15 residues. From germline, CDR1 is SEHNR and CDR2 FQNEAQ (reference sequence). With V trimmed by 4 bases and J by 11 bases, 14 bases remained unmatched. In DNA, the CDR3 is TGTGCCAGCAGCTCCCGGGACAGCGCAAGTAGCGCCCAGCATTTT. The encoded protein is CASSSRDSASSAQHF.

In its sample, this clone was seen many times. The chain joins TRBV4-1 to TRBJ2-2; the match to TRBD2 covers 9 bases. This CDR3 region has 16 residues. Trimming cost V 1 base and J 7 bases; bases outside gene matches: 7. In germline, CDR1 is MGHRA, CDR2 YSYEKL. The CDR3 nucleotides are TGCGCCAGCAGCCAAGTGCTTAAGCGGGGGGACGGGGAGCTGTTTTTT. Its protein product is CASSQVLKRGDGELFF.

This clone was observed a single time. The chain recombines TRBV24-1 with TRBJ2-1; TRBD2 agrees at 9 bases. The CDR3 spans 14 residues. Germline V CDR1 and CDR2: KGHDR, SFDVKD. The V and J ends lost 9 bases and 8 bases, in that order; junction bases with no gene match: 10. CDR3 sequence (DNA): TGTGCCACCGAGGCTAGCGGGATGCGGGATGAGCAGTTCTTC. As protein: CATEASGMRDEQFF.

The V gene is TRBV20-1, the J gene TRBJ2-1, with D possibly matching TRBD1 (6 bases). V lost 5 bases and J 8 bases, leaving 10 bases between the germline ends. This CDR3 contains 11 residues. Germline V gives CDR1 DFQATT, CDR2 SNEGSKA (reference sequence). CDR3: CSAEKGDEQFF. CDR3 nucleotide sequence: TGCAGTGCTGAGAAGGGGGATGAGCAGTTCTTC.